This is a list of T cell receptor beta chains from one sample in a study of blood T cell repertoires in COVID-19. Here immunoSEQ multiplex PCR was the method, and the copy in TCRdb shows in-frame clones only, minus some. This repertoire shows about 120,000 clones, 90% found once; its top ten account for under 4.5%. The sequencing sample was made of peripheral blood. The receptor source for this set is a woman aged 55-69 years with COVID-19, enrolled during active disease. Both conserved end residues are part of each CDR3. The D gene is left open where the match is weak. Some rows have no size entry. The others give once, few or many, or a class for an expanded clone.

TRBJ2-1 | - | 15 | TRBV5-1 | TRBD1 | CASRVSTGQYNEQFF | TGCGCCAGCAGGGTTTCGACAGGGCAATACAATGAGCAGTTCTTC
TRBJ1-2 | - | 19 | TRBV18 | TRBD1 | CASSLKSGGVNERVYGYTF | TGTGCCAGCTCACTCAAGTCAGGGGGCGTAAACGAGAGGGTCTATGGCTACACCTTC
TRBJ2-2 | - | 17 | TRBV15 | - | CATSRDTTAENTGELFF | TGTGCCACCAGCAGAGATACGACGGCGGAGAACACCGGGGAGCTGTTTTTT
TRBJ2-5 | - | 14 | TRBV9 | - | CASTRTGGWETQYF | TGTGCCAGCACCCGGACTGGGGGGTGGGAGACCCAGTACTTC
TRBJ1-2 | - | 14 | TRBV5-6 | - | CASSLATGGYGYTF | TGTGCCAGCAGCTTGGCTACGGGGGGCTATGGCTACACCTTC
TRBJ2-7 | - | 13 | TRBV19 | - | CASSIGGSYEQYF | TGTGCCAGTAGTATTGGGGGGTCCTACGAGCAGTACTTC
TRBJ2-5 | once | 15 | TRBV7-9 | TRBD2 | CASSLLRGGWETQYF | TGTGCCAGCAGCTTATTGCGGGGGGGCTGGGAGACCCAGTACTTC
TRBJ1-5 | - | 13 | TRBV30 | - | CAWTQGWDQPQHF | TGTGCCTGGACACAGGGTTGGGATCAGCCCCAGCATTTT
TRBJ1-2 | - | 14 | TRBV19 | - | CASSIEKGQRGYTF | TGTGCCAGTAGTATAGAGAAGGGACAAAGGGGCTACACCTTC
TRBJ2-7 | - | 14 | TRBV7-2 | TRBD2 | CASSPGLYLYEQYF | TGTGCCAGCAGCCCGGGACTATACCTCTACGAGCAGTACTTC
TRBJ1-3 | - | 14 | TRBV11-2 | - | CASSPSGSGNTIYF | TGTGCCAGCAGCCCCTCGGGTTCTGGAAACACCATATATTTT
TRBJ1-2 | - | 13 | TRBV13 | TRBD1 | CASSLGQGDGYTF | TGTGCCAGCAGCCTCGGACAGGGCGATGGCTACACCTTC
TRBJ1-2 | - | 11 | TRBV20-1 | - | CSASFAGPTTF | TGCAGTGCTAGTTTCGCAGGGCCGACCACCTTC
TRBJ1-2 | - | 15 | TRBV3-1/TRBV3-2 | - | CASSQERQINYGYTF | TGTGCCAGCAGCCAAGAGCGACAGATCAACTATGGCTACACCTTC
TRBJ1-3 | - | 16 | TRBV9 | TRBD1 | CASSSGQLHSGNTIYF | TGTGCCAGCAGCTCGGGACAGCTACACTCTGGAAACACCATATATTTT
TRBJ2-7 | - | 11 | TRBV18 | - | CASSPERREYF | TGTGCCAGCTCACCAGAAAGACGGGAGTACTTC
TRBJ2-7 | - | 15 | TRBV6-6 | TRBD2 | CASTVSRDTGGEQYF | TGTGCCAGCACCGTCTCCCGGGACACGGGAGGGGAGCAGTACTTC
TRBJ1-2 | few | 12 | TRBV5-1 | - | CASSLAGYGYTF | TGCGCCAGCAGCTTGGCCGGCTATGGCTACACCTTC
TRBJ1-5 | - | 13 | TRBV3-1/TRBV3-2 | - | CASSQSQNQPQHF | TGTGCCAGCAGCCAAAGTCAGAATCAGCCCCAGCATTTT
TRBJ2-3 | few | 13 | TRBV7-3 | - | CASSFQGADTQYF | TGTGCCAGCAGCTTCCAGGGCGCAGATACGCAGTATTTT
TRBJ1-3 | once | 16 | TRBV2 | - | CASSSLQDPSGNTIYF | TGTGCCAGCAGCTCCCTACAGGATCCCTCTGGAAACACCATATATTTT
TRBJ1-4 | - | 14 | TRBV2 | - | CASNKAQGTGKLFF | TGTGCCAGCAACAAAGCACAGGGAACGGGAAAACTGTTTTTT
TRBJ2-7 | - | 14 | TRBV3-1/TRBV3-2 | - | CASSQGTITYEQYF | TGTGCCAGCAGCCAAGGGACTATTACCTACGAGCAGTACTTC
TRBJ1-5 | - | 14 | TRBV5-6 | - | CASSSQGWGQPQHF | TGTGCCAGCAGCTCACAGGGTTGGGGTCAGCCCCAGCATTTT
TRBJ2-3 | - | 19 | TRBV9 | TRBD2 | CASSVPKTGTSRSTDTQYF | TGTGCCAGCAGCGTACCTAAAACAGGGACTAGCCGTAGCACAGATACGCAGTATTTT
TRBJ2-7 | - | 14 | TRBV19 | TRBD1 | CASSRDRDLAEQYF | TGTGCCAGTAGCCGGGACAGGGACCTCGCCGAGCAGTACTTC
TRBJ2-5 | - | 13 | TRBV5-1 | - | CASSLAPEETQYF | TGCGCCAGCAGCTTGGCCCCTGAAGAGACCCAGTACTTC
TRBJ1-3 | - | 12 | TRBV6-1 | TRBD1 | CASSDADRAIYF | TGTGCCAGCAGTGACGCTGACAGGGCCATATATTTT
TRBJ2-3 | - | 15 | TRBV13 | TRBD2 | CASSLLAGARDTQYF | TGTGCCAGCAGCTTACTAGCGGGGGCGAGAGATACGCAGTATTTT
TRBJ1-2 | - | 13 | TRBV6-5 | TRBD1 | CASSRDRIYGYTF | TGTGCCAGCAGTCGGGACAGAATCTATGGCTACACCTTC
TRBJ1-2 | - | 14 | TRBV3-1/TRBV3-2 | - | CASSLGGANYGYTF | TGTGCCAGCAGCCTCGGGGGGGCCAACTATGGCTACACCTTC
TRBJ1-2 | - | 14 | TRBV6-5 | - | CASSLTGQAYGYTF | TGTGCCAGCAGTCTGACCGGCCAGGCCTATGGCTACACCTTC
TRBJ2-5 | - | 15 | TRBV10-3 | - | CAISASGGSGETQYF | TGTGCCATCAGTGCCTCAGGGGGGTCAGGAGAGACCCAGTACTTC
TRBJ2-7 | - | 14 | TRBV4-2 | TRBD2 | CASSTAAGGYEQYF | TGTGCCAGCAGCACCGCAGCGGGGGGCTACGAGCAGTACTTC
TRBJ1-2 | - | 15 | TRBV10-3 | TRBD1 | CAISESTGLGYGYTF | TGTGCCATCAGTGAGTCGACAGGGTTAGGATATGGCTACACCTTC
TRBJ1-1 | - | 15 | TRBV4-3 | TRBD1 | CASSQQTGGDMKAFF | TGCGCCAGCAGCCAACAGACAGGGGGCGATATGAAGGCTTTCTTT
TRBJ2-1 | - | 15 | TRBV9 | - | CASSVRDTSYNEQFF | TGTGCCAGCAGCGTTCGGGACACCTCCTACAATGAGCAGTTCTTC
TRBJ1-1 | few | 15 | TRBV7-3 | TRBD1 | CASSLDGTASTEAFF | TGTGCCAGCAGCTTAGACGGGACAGCTAGCACTGAAGCTTTCTTT
TRBJ2-1 | - | 15 | TRBV19 | TRBD1 | CASSMGTGRRTEQFF | TGTGCCAGTAGTATGGGGACAGGACGCCGGACTGAGCAGTTCTTC
TRBJ1-5 | - | 15 | TRBV27 | TRBD1 | CASSFPGQLNQPQHF | TGTGCCAGCAGTTTCCCGGGACAGCTCAATCAGCCCCAGCATTTT
TRBJ2-1 | - | 13 | TRBV2 | - | CASSVFAGNEQFF | TGTGCCAGCAGTGTATTTGCGGGCAATGAGCAGTTCTTC
TRBJ1-4 | - | 14 | TRBV19 | - | CASGVYSTNEKLFF | TGTGCCAGCGGGGTGTACTCAACTAATGAAAAACTGTTTTTT
TRBJ2-7 | - | 14 | TRBV6-4 | TRBD1 | CASSLDRSSYEQYF | TGTGCCAGCAGCCTGGACAGGTCCTCCTACGAGCAGTACTTC
TRBJ2-1 | - | 14 | TRBV6-4 | - | CASSDSAGAQFLFF | TGTGCCAGCAGTGACTCCGCGGGGGCCCAGTTTCTGTTCTTC
TRBJ1-2 | - | 13 | TRBV18 | - | CASSPPNYSGYTF | TGTGCCAGCTCACCACCGAACTATTCTGGCTACACCTTC
TRBJ2-5 | - | 14 | TRBV14 | TRBD1 | CASSHQQGKETQYF | TGTGCCAGCAGCCACCAACAGGGGAAAGAGACCCAGTACTTC
TRBJ1-1 | - | 12 | TRBV11-3 | TRBD1 | CASSRQGGRAFF | TGTGCCAGCAGCCGACAGGGGGGGAGAGCTTTCTTT
TRBJ2-1 | once | 15 | TRBV7-8 | - | CASSRGGGISNEQFF | TGTGCCAGCAGCCGAGGAGGTGGTATAAGCAATGAGCAGTTCTTC
TRBJ1-5 | - | 15 | TRBV6-5 | TRBD1 | CASSQDRGLKQPQHF | TGTGCCAGCAGCCAAGACAGGGGGCTGAAACAGCCCCAGCATTTT
TRBJ1-1 | medium-sized | 15 | TRBV4-1 | TRBD1 | CASSQLRDRGSEAFF | TGCGCCAGCAGCCAACTTCGGGACAGGGGTTCTGAAGCTTTCTTT
TRBJ2-1 | - | 15 | TRBV7-2 | - | CASSDRDWYYNEQFF | TGTGCCAGCAGCGACCGGGACTGGTACTACAATGAGCAGTTCTTC
TRBJ2-5 | - | 14 | TRBV7-9 | - | CASSLVGGHETQYF | TGTGCCAGCAGCTTAGTGGGGGGGCACGAGACCCAGTACTTC
TRBJ2-5 | - | 14 | TRBV4-2 | - | CASSQGSLRETQYF | TGTGCCAGCAGCCAAGGGTCCTTGCGTGAGACCCAGTACTTC
TRBJ2-2 | - | 14 | TRBV7-2 | - | CASSPTGLLGELFF | TGTGCCAGCAGCCCAACCGGACTGCTCGGGGAGCTGTTTTTT
TRBJ1-5 | - | 16 | TRBV25-1 | - | CASSGAGGGSNQPQHF | TGTGCCAGCAGTGGCGCGGGGGGAGGAAGCAATCAGCCCCAGCATTTT